What follows are 27 T cell receptor beta chains derived from one specimen sequenced in a study of OX40 agonist ivuxolimab in advanced cancers. Repertoires were generated with immunoSEQ multiplex PCR, while TCRdb's copy carries only in-frame clones and drops some. The table records approximately 77,000 clones, approximately 84% of them present only once. The starting material was CD4+ or CD8+ T cells sorted from blood, obtained in a trial of the OX40 agonist ivuxolimab. These receptors all come from an adult with an advanced solid tumor such as melanoma, head and neck, liver or kidney cancer.

The chain is built from TRBV18 and TRBJ1-6, with no clear D. Trimming took 3 bases from V and 7 from J, leaving 10 bases between them. The CDR3 has 14 amino acids. The germline V gene encodes CDR1 KGHSH and CDR2 LQKENI. CDR3 bases: TGTGCCAGCTCACCGCGGACGGGGAATTCACCCCTCCACTTT. Translated, it gives CASSPRTGNSPLHF.

The rearrangement joins TRBV4-1 to TRBJ2-7, with a possible D match to TRBD1 (6 bases). CDR3 length equals 14 residues. Trimming cost V 1 base and J 4 bases, with 11 bases left between them. The germline CDR1 and CDR2 sequences are MGHRA and YSYEKL. The CDR3 spells CASSQGRGSYEQYF. In DNA form, the CDR3 reads TGCGCCAGCAGCCAAGGTAGGGGGTCTTACGAGCAGTACTTC.

The genes are TRBV6-5 and TRBJ2-7, with 10 bases identical to TRBD2. The CDR3 sequence is 15 residues long. V lost 0 bases and J lost 5; bases outside the gene matches: 4. Germline values: CDR1 MNHEY, CDR2 SVGAGI. This CDR3 reads CASSYSGLAKNEQYF. Here the CDR3 DNA reads TGTGCCAGCAGTTACTCGGGACTAGCGAAAAACGAGCAGTACTTC.

This sequence joins TRBV19 and TRBJ2-7, with 11 bases aligning to TRBD1. The CDR3 length is 15 residues. Germline trimming cut 7 bases from V and 3 bases from J; bases unmatched to any gene: 8. CDR1 and CDR2 (germline): LNHDA, SQIVND (reference sequence). Written as DNA, the CDR3 is TGTGCCAGTACGGACCGGGACAGGGGGATCTACGAGCAGTACTTC. Protein product: CASTDRDRGIYEQYF.

In the case of this clone: One end of the junction fails to match germline, which may point to a read error. This chain joins TRBV2 and TRBJ2-2; 9 bases fit TRBD1. Per the germline V gene, CDR1 is SNHLY and CDR2 is FYNNEI. CDR3 length equals 16 residues. The CDR3 is CASSEEGQGITGELFF. The DNA for the CDR3 is TGTGCCAGCAGCGAAGAGGGACAGGGTATCACCGGGGAGCTGTTTTTT.

The rearrangement links TRBV5-1 to TRBJ1-4; D not certain. V lost 5 bases and J lost 3, with 11 bases in between. CDR3 size: 14 residues. CDR1 SGHRS and CDR2 YFSETQ come from the germline V gene. CDR3 residues: CASSVGPSNEKLFF. The CDR3 DNA is TGCGCCAGCAGTGTTGGACCGTCTAATGAAAAACTGTTTTTT.

The chain joins TRBV5-1 to TRBJ2-1; 10 bases agree with TRBD2. J lost 4 bases, V lost 0 bases, and 1 base had no gene match. Germline assignment: CDR1 SGHRS and CDR2 YFSETQ. CDR3 length: 15 amino acids. The CDR3 DNA reads TGCGCCAGCAGCTTGGCTAGCGGGAGATACAATGAGCAGTTCTTC. Translating it yields CASSLASGRYNEQFF.

This sequence joins TRBV6-6 and TRBJ2-7; 8 nucleotides match TRBD1. The CDR3 extends over 16 amino acids. With V trimmed by 1 base and J by 4 bases, 9 bases remained unmatched. Germline-derived CDR1 and CDR2 are MNHNY and SVGAGI (reference sequence). The DNA for the CDR3 is TGTGCCAGCAGTTACTACCAGACAGGGGAAGGATACGAGCAGTACTTC. The encoded protein is CASSYYQTGEGYEQYF.

This sequence joins TRBV5-4 and TRBJ2-6; D remains ambiguous. V was cut by 1 base and J by 4 bases, with 12 bases left in between. The CDR3 is made up of 16 amino acids. Germline CDR1 SGHNT, CDR2 YYREEE (reference sequence). As DNA, the CDR3 is TGTGCCAGCAGCTTGTTTAAGGCTTCCGGGGCCAACGTCCTGACTTTC. Its protein is CASSLFKASGANVLTF.

The DNA for the CDR3 is TGTGCCAGCACCTTGCGACAGGGGGGGACTGAAGCTTTCTTT. Encoded protein: CASTLRQGGTEAFF. This sequence joins TRBV11-2 and TRBJ1-1, with 9 bases aligning to TRBD1. V lost 7 bases to trimming and J lost 5 bases; unmatched junction nucleotides: 8. In germline, CDR1 is SGHAT, CDR2 FQNNGV. The CDR3 sequence is 14 residues long.

The chain recombines TRBV5-6 with TRBJ1-3; 12 bases line up with TRBD1. Trimming took 4 bases from V and 0 from J; bases not matched to a gene: 11. Germline assignment: CDR1 SGHDT and CDR2 YYEEEE. This CDR3 comprises 19 residues. CDR3 sequence reads: CASSGSGTGGTHSGNTIYF. The CDR3 bases are TGTGCCAGCAGCGGGAGCGGGACAGGGGGCACACACTCTGGAAACACCATATATTTT.

The chain joins TRBV5-8 to TRBJ1-1, with D hard to call. The CDR3 length is 16 residues. The germline gives CDR1 SGHTS, CDR2 YDEGEE. V dropped 6 bases and J dropped 1 base, with 19 bases sitting between them. The CDR3 loop is CASIDPGNSWNTEAFF. CDR3 DNA: TGTGCCAGCATCGACCCGGGGAACAGCTGGAACACTGAAGCTTTCTTT.

This chain connects TRBV19 to TRBJ1-4, with D uncertain. Trimming took 6 bases from V and 5 from J, leaving 7 bases between them. CDR1 and CDR2 from the germline V gene are LNHDA and SQIVND (reference sequence). The CDR3 extends over 12 amino acids. The CDR3 protein is CASSRPNEKLFF. For the CDR3, the DNA is TGTGCCAGTAGCCGTCCCAATGAAAAACTGTTTTTT. The variable domain in full, with the rest retrieved from reference TRBV19 and TRBJ1-4, is DGGITQSPKYLFRKEGQNVTLSCEQNLNHDAMYWYRQDPGQGLRLIYYSQIVNDFQKGDIAEGYSVSREKKESFPLTVTSAQKNPTAFYLCASSRPNEKLFFGSGTQLSVL.

The J gene is TRBJ1-1, the V gene TRBV9; D may be TRBD1 (5 bases). The CDR3 covers 14 residues. The germline gives CDR1 SGDLS, CDR2 YYNGEE. V was trimmed by 2 bases and J by 4 bases, leaving 12 bases between them. This CDR3 is CASSVGPQGTEAFF. The CDR3 DNA follows: TGTGCCAGCAGCGTGGGACCCCAGGGCACTGAAGCTTTCTTT. Together with reference TRBV9 and TRBJ1-1, the CDR3 gives the full variable domain: DSGVTQTPKHLITATGQRVTLRCSPRSGDLSVYWYQQSLDQGLQFLIQYYNGEERAKGNILERFSAQQFPDLHSELNLSSLELGDSALYFCASSVGPQGTEAFFGQGTRLTVV.

The CDR3 DNA is TGCAGCGTTGGGACTCATGTGACCCGCGGGAGGGGGTACAATGAGCAGTTCTTC. Translating it yields CSVGTHVTRGRGYNEQFF. J is TRBJ2-1 and V is TRBV29-1, with TRBD2 matching 9 bases. The CDR3 runs 18 residues. The V gene's germline CDR1 is SQVTM and CDR2 ANQGSEA. V shed 4 bases, J shed 4 bases, and the junction held 17 bases outside the gene matches.

This clone appeared a single time. V gene TRBV30 combines with J gene TRBJ2-3; no reliable D call. V dropped 5 bases and J dropped 7 bases, with 16 bases sitting between them. Germline values: CDR1 GTSNPN, CDR2 SVGIG (reference sequence). There are 13 residues in the CDR3. The CDR3: CAWLNNLVYTQYF. The CDR3 DNA sequence: TGTGCCTGGTTGAATAACCTAGTTTATACGCAGTATTTT.

V usage is TRBV2 and J usage is TRBJ1-3; D not certain. CDR3 size: 12 residues. Germline CDR1 is SNHLY and CDR2 is FYNNEI. Trimming took 6 bases from V and 6 from J, leaving 9 bases between them. The CDR3 loop is CASRDETNTIYF. The CDR3 DNA reads TGTGCCAGCAGAGACGAAACAAACACCATATATTTT. The entire variable domain, with the rest obtained from reference TRBV2 and TRBJ1-3, is as follows: EPEVTQTPSHQVTQMGQEVILRCVPISNHLYFYWYRQILGQKVEFLVSFYNNEISEKSEIFDDQFSVERPDGSNFTLKIRSTKLEDSAMYFCASRDETNTIYFGEGSWLTVV.

The chain joins TRBV7-2 to TRBJ2-3; D is ambiguous. This CDR3 is built from 12 residues. CDR1 and CDR2 (germline): SGHTA, FQGNSA. Trimming cost V 0 bases and J 2 bases, with 0 bases left between them. The CDR3 is CASSLATDTQYF. CDR3 in DNA: TGTGCCAGCAGCTTAGCCACAGATACGCAGTATTTT.

This clone was counted only a few times. The chain recombines TRBV19 with TRBJ1-2, with a weak D call TRBD1 (6 bases). CDR3 length: 12 amino acids. Germline V gene lookup returns CDR1 LNHDA and CDR2 SQIVND (reference sequence). The germline V and J ends were trimmed by 3 bases and 8 bases, with 10 bases remaining between them. This CDR3 is CASSISGAGYTF. The CDR3 DNA reads TGTGCCAGTAGTATTTCAGGGGCCGGCTACACCTTC.

The chain is built from TRBV5-4 and TRBJ1-2; no firm D call. V was clipped by 6 bases and J by 3 bases, with 15 bases between them. The CDR3 loop spans 14 amino acids. Looked up from germline, CDR1 is SGHNT and CDR2 is YYREEE (reference sequence). The CDR3, as DNA: TGTGCCAGCACCCTCGGCCAGGACTACTATGGCTACACCTTC. Translation: CASTLGQDYYGYTF.

The chain combines TRBV25-1 with TRBJ1-1; weak D call: TRBD1 (5 bases). This CDR3 is 13 amino acids long. Germline CDR1 MGHDK, CDR2 SYGVNS. Trimming took 10 bases from V and 1 from J, leaving 13 bases between them. In DNA form, the CDR3 reads TGTGCCACGAGGTTGAGGGGGAACACTGAAGCTTTCTTT. Residues: CATRLRGNTEAFF. Together with reference TRBV25-1 and TRBJ1-1, the CDR3 gives the full variable domain: EADIYQTPRYLVIGTGKKITLECSQTMGHDKMYWYQQDPGMELHLIHYSYGVNSTEKGDLSSESTVSRIRTEHFPLTLESARPSHTSQYLCATRLRGNTEAFFGQGTRLTVV.

This CDR3 reads CASSSGPFINTGELFF. The CDR3 bases are TGTGCCAGCAGTTCGGGGCCCTTCATTAACACCGGGGAGCTGTTTTTT. The gene calls are TRBV27 and TRBJ2-2, with D perhaps TRBD1 or TRBD2 (5 bases each). The V gene lost 4 bases and the J gene lost 2 bases, with 14 bases spanning the gap. Germline V gives CDR1 MNHEY, CDR2 SMNVEV (reference sequence). This CDR3 has 16 residues.

This clone came up once. The rearrangement links TRBV7-6 to TRBJ2-7; weak D call: TRBD1 (6 bases). The CDR3 has 14 amino acids. CDR1 SGHVS and CDR2 FNYEAQ come from the germline V gene. V was shortened by 2 bases and J by 3 bases, with 11 bases between the two germline ends. As DNA, the CDR3 is TGTGCCAGCAGCTTAACAGGGTCCCTCTACGAGCAGTACTTC. Protein product: CASSLTGSLYEQYF.

The chain combines TRBV6-1 with TRBJ2-7, with D possibly matching TRBD1 (6 bases). This CDR3 is 13 amino acids long. V lost 5 bases to trimming and J lost 13 bases, with 21 bases between them. Germline CDR1 reads MNHNS; CDR2 reads SASEGT. The CDR3 DNA reads as TGTGCCAGCAGTTTTGAGGACAGTACAAAGATTTACTTC. This translates into CASSFEDSTKIYF.

This chain joins TRBV6-1 and TRBJ2-7, with D maybe TRBD1 (6 bases). Trimming left V 0 bases short and J 1 base short, with 13 bases between. The germline gives CDR1 MNHNS, CDR2 SASEGT. This CDR3 has 16 amino acids. The CDR3 DNA reads as TGTGCCAGCAGTGAAGCGCGAGGGACAAGGTCCTACGAGCAGTACTTC. Translation gives CASSEARGTRSYEQYF.

The chain recombines TRBV25-1 with TRBJ1-4; maybe TRBD1 (6 bases). This CDR3 comprises 14 residues. V gave up 2 bases and J gave up 8 bases, with 12 bases separating them. Looked up from germline, CDR1 is MGHDK and CDR2 is SYGVNS. Here the CDR3 DNA reads TGTGCCAGCAGTGAAGGGGGGGGCAGGGAAAAACTGTTTTTT. Protein sequence: CASSEGGGREKLFF.

The J gene is TRBJ1-1, the V gene TRBV30; D is ambiguous. The CDR3 extends over 13 amino acids. In germline, CDR1 is GTSNPN, CDR2 SVGIG (reference sequence). V was trimmed by 2 bases and J by 2 bases, leaving 9 bases between them. CDR3 sequence reads: CAWSFHINTEAFF. CDR3 nucleotide sequence: TGTGCCTGGAGTTTTCACATAAACACTGAAGCTTTCTTT.